The 32 T cell receptor beta chains below were found in one sample sequenced in a study of blood T cell repertoires in COVID-19. Libraries were prepared by immunoSEQ multiplex PCR; TCRdb keeps only in-frame clonotypes and omits some of them. This table holds 110,000 to 150,000 clones, about nine tenths found once. Sample: PBMCs or T cells enriched from blood (not recorded which). All receptors come from a man in his 60s who had recovered from COVID-19.

This chain uses TRBV6-4 with TRBJ2-5; 9 bases agree with TRBD2. The CDR3 sequence is 16 residues long. Germline loops: CDR1 MRHNA, CDR2 SNTAGT. The trim removed 3 bases at V and 3 bases at J, leaving 8 bases unmatched. DNA of the CDR3: TGTGCCAGCAGTGAGGGTCTAGCGGGGATCAAAGAGACCCAGTACTTC. Protein sequence: CASSEGLAGIKETQYF.

The chain couples TRBV5-1 to TRBJ2-3; tentatively, D is TRBD2 (5 bases). CDR1 and CDR2 from the germline V gene are SGHRS and YFSETQ. The CDR3 is 15 amino acids. V lost 10 bases to trimming and J lost 2 bases, with 20 bases between them. This CDR3 reads CASYLGETNTDTQYF. The CDR3 DNA sequence: TGCGCCTCTTACCTGGGAGAAACCAACACAGATACGCAGTATTTT.

This clone occurred a few times. The chain employs TRBV9 and TRBJ1-3; unclear D gene. The germline V gene has CDR1 SGDLS and CDR2 YYNGEE. The CDR3 contains 18 residues. V was shortened by 4 bases and J by 4 bases, with 24 bases between the two germline ends. The CDR3 DNA follows: TGTGCCAGCAGCCCGGCGGGTATACCGACCAAGACAGGAAACACCATATATTTT. This sequence encodes CASSPAGIPTKTGNTIYF.

The gene calls are TRBV6-5 and TRBJ1-1, with TRBD1 identical over 8 bases. Losses at the gene ends were 6 bases for V and 1 base for J; bases not matched to a gene: 1. Per germline, CDR1 MNHEY and CDR2 SVGAGI. The CDR3 consists of 13 residues. The CDR3 here is CASRGQANTEAFF. The CDR3 DNA follows: TGTGCCAGCAGGGGACAGGCGAACACTGAAGCTTTCTTT.

The V call is TRBV2, the J call TRBJ2-3, with D perhaps matching TRBD2 (5 bases). The CDR3 consists of 14 residues. Germline V gene lookup returns CDR1 SNHLY and CDR2 FYNNEI. V lost 6 bases, J lost 4 bases, and 14 bases lay in between. The CDR3 protein is CASRRDRGSDTQYF. The CDR3 DNA sequence: TGTGCCAGCAGACGGGATCGGGGATCAGATACGCAGTATTTT.

The V and J genes are TRBV9 and TRBJ1-3, with TRBD1 matching 7 bases. Germline values: CDR1 SGDLS, CDR2 YYNGEE. J lost 0 bases, V lost 3 bases, and 9 bases had no gene match. The CDR3 covers 17 residues. The CDR3 coding sequence is TGTGCCAGCAGCGCTCGACCAGGGGGATACTCTGGAAACACCATATATTTT. Protein sequence: CASSARPGGYSGNTIYF.

The chain has TRBV28 and TRBJ1-1, with D hard to call. Deletions cut 3 bases from V and 1 base from J, with 3 bases between. The CDR3 length is 12 residues. In germline, CDR1 is MDHEN, CDR2 SYDVKM. The chain's CDR3 is CASSFRNTEAFF. The CDR3, as DNA: TGTGCCAGCAGTTTTCGGAACACTGAAGCTTTCTTT.

The rearrangement uses TRBV11-2 and TRBJ2-7; no firm D call. Germline-derived CDR1 and CDR2 are SGHAT and FQNNGV. The CDR3 runs 11 residues. Deletions cut 3 bases from V and 6 bases from J, with 6 bases between. In DNA, the CDR3 is TGTGCCAGCAGCTTTTCTATCGAGCAGTACTTC. It encodes CASSFSIEQYF.

The chain carries TRBV3-1 (or the pseudogene TRBV3-2) and TRBJ2-5; TRBD2 matches at 10 bases. The germline V gene has CDR1 LGHDT and CDR2 YNNKEL (reference sequence). This CDR3 is 17 amino acids long. J gave up 4 bases and V 1 base, and 9 bases lay outside the gene matches. In DNA form, the CDR3 reads TGTGCCAGCAGCCAAGGAGTTCTGACTAGCGGGTTAGAGACCCAGTACTTC. Translating it yields CASSQGVLTSGLETQYF.

The rearrangement links TRBV6-1 to TRBJ1-5; perhaps TRBD1 as D (5 bases). The germline CDR1 and CDR2 sequences are MNHNS and SASEGT. The CDR3 sequence is 12 residues long. V lost 3 bases and J 11 bases, leaving 11 bases between the germline ends. CDR3 in amino acids: CASSDPRGAQHF. The CDR3 DNA reads as TGTGCCAGCAGTGACCCCCGGGGGGCCCAGCATTTT.

The chain has TRBV28 and TRBJ2-3; a weak D match, TRBD2 (6 bases). V was clipped by 5 bases and J by 5 bases, with 20 bases between them. Germline CDR1 is MDHEN and CDR2 is SYDVKM. CDR3 size: 16 residues. The CDR3 sequence: CASSLRRGDPRDTQYF. The CDR3 coding sequence is TGTGCCAGCAGTCTGCGGCGGGGCGACCCACGAGATACGCAGTATTTT.

About this clone: The same CDR3 also results from other DNA sequences found in this sample. V gene TRBV10-1 combines with J gene TRBJ1-5; no clear D. The ends were cut back, 4 bases at V and 7 bases at J, with 11 bases in the middle. The length of the CDR3 is 13 residues. From germline, CDR1 is WNHNN and CDR2 SYGVQD (reference sequence). CDR3 protein: CASSVGLGQPQHF. The CDR3 region has the DNA TGCGCCAGCAGTGTCGGGTTAGGACAGCCCCAGCATTTT.

A few counts support this clone. The chain has TRBV4-2 and TRBJ2-7; 8 bases are a match to TRBD2. V was clipped by 0 bases and J by 7 bases; unmatched bases: 11. The CDR3 runs to 16 residues. Germline CDR1 and CDR2: LGHNA and YNFKEQ. CDR3: CASSQERSGGPKEQYF. CDR3 bases: TGTGCCAGCAGCCAAGAGAGATCGGGAGGGCCTAAAGAGCAGTACTTC.

V gene TRBV5-8 combines with J gene TRBJ2-1, with TRBD2 matching over 9 bases. CDR1 is SGHTS, CDR2 YDEGEE, per germline. Unmatched junction bases numbered 4, after V lost 2 bases and J lost 7 bases. The CDR3 has 14 amino acids. CDR3 region: CASSFSGSGNEQFF. The CDR3 DNA reads as TGTGCCAGCAGCTTTAGCGGGAGCGGAAATGAGCAGTTCTTC.

This clone occurred a few times. This chain links TRBV14 with TRBJ2-7; D possibly corresponds to TRBD2 (5 bases). The CDR3 loop spans 16 amino acids. With 4 bases removed from V and 6 bases from J, the gap between germline ends came to 22 bases. The germline V gene encodes CDR1 SGHDN and CDR2 FVKESK. The CDR3 region has the DNA TGTGCCAGCAGCCCCGACCGCGGGTATTGGTTTCCCGAGCAGTACTTC. This translates into CASSPDRGYWFPEQYF.

The chain carries TRBV18 and TRBJ2-3, with D tentatively TRBD2 (6 bases). Germline values: CDR1 KGHSH, CDR2 LQKENI. The length of the CDR3 is 14 residues. V was pared by 2 bases and J by 2 bases, with 8 bases between. The CDR3 region is CASSPAGTTDTQYF. CDR3 DNA: TGTGCCAGCTCACCAGCGGGAACCACAGATACGCAGTATTTT.

A word on this clone: The sample carries other DNA sequences with the same CDR3. The chain employs TRBV28 and TRBJ1-2; 9 bases agree with TRBD1. Germline CDR1 is MDHEN and CDR2 is SYDVKM. This CDR3 has 13 residues. Trimming at V came to 4 bases and at J to 7 bases, leaving 4 bases not matched to a gene. The CDR3 spells CASSSDRGGGYTF. DNA of the CDR3: TGTGCCAGCAGTTCGGACAGGGGAGGTGGCTACACCTTC.

This clone was seen a single time. V is TRBV5-6 and J is TRBJ2-2, with 8 bases fitting TRBD2. The J segment lost 7 bases and the V segment lost 6 bases, leaving 11 bases of the junction unmatched. Germline CDR1 reads SGHDT; CDR2 reads YYEEEE. This CDR3 is built from 15 residues. CDR3 DNA sequence: TGTGCCAGCAATCCGCCGGGACTAGAGGGCGGGGAGCTGTTTTTT. Translation gives CASNPPGLEGGELFF.

This clone was observed a few times. The chain is built from TRBV6-5 and TRBJ2-7; 8 nucleotides match TRBD1. There are 15 residues in the CDR3. V shed 4 bases, J shed 4 bases, and the junction held 9 bases outside the gene matches. Looked up from germline, CDR1 is MNHEY and CDR2 is SVGAGI. The CDR3 loop reads CASSSYRQGWYEQYF. In nucleotides, the CDR3 is TGTGCCAGCAGTTCCTACAGACAGGGGTGGTACGAGCAGTACTTC.

The sample holds a few counts of this clone. The V and J genes are TRBV7-9 and TRBJ2-7, with 9 bases matching TRBD1. CDR1 is SEHNR, CDR2 FQNEAQ, per germline (reference sequence). Trimming at V came to 5 bases and at J to 2 bases, leaving 4 bases not matched to a gene. The CDR3 has 14 amino acids. CDR3 sequence (DNA): TGTGCCAGCAGCGGGGGGGACAGGGCCTACGAGCAGTACTTC. Translating gives CASSGGDRAYEQYF. Drawing the rest from reference TRBV7-9 and TRBJ2-7, the complete variable domain is DTGVSQNPRHKITKRGQNVTFRCDPISEHNRLYWYRQTLGQGPEFLTYFQNEAQLEKSRLLSDRFSAERPKGSFSTLEIQRTEQGDSAMYLCASSGGDRAYEQYFGPGTRLTVT.

A few counts support this clone. The chain combines TRBV23-1 with TRBJ2-7; TRBD1 matches 10 bases. TRBV23-1 is identified as an open reading frame with a role that is uncertain. CDR3 length: 16 residues. V lost 0 bases, J lost 0 bases, and 2 bases stayed unmatched. Here the CDR3 reads CASSQSGQGPSYEQYF. CDR3 in DNA: TGCGCCAGCAGTCAATCGGGACAGGGGCCCTCCTACGAGCAGTACTTC.

A word on this clone: Other DNA variants within this sample encode the same CDR3. The chain combines TRBV5-1 with TRBJ1-5; 10 nucleotides match TRBD1. This CDR3 has 15 residues. The V gene end was trimmed by 2 bases and the J gene end by 2 bases; junction bases not matched to a gene: 1. Germline lookup yields CDR1 SGHRS and CDR2 YFSETQ. The CDR3 reads CASSLGTGGNQPQHF. Here the CDR3 DNA reads TGCGCCAGCAGCTTAGGGACAGGGGGCAATCAGCCCCAGCATTTT.

The chain recombines TRBV23-1 with TRBJ2-7, with 7 bases aligning to TRBD1. TRBV23-1 is marked as an open reading frame, function uncertain. With V trimmed by 4 bases and J by 0 bases, 0 bases remained unmatched. The length of the CDR3 is 13 residues. The CDR3 protein is CASSRDSSYEQYF. CDR3 sequence (DNA): TGCGCCAGCAGTCGGGACAGCTCCTACGAGCAGTACTTC.

The chain carries TRBV2 and TRBJ1-6, with D maybe TRBD1 (5 bases). Looked up from germline, CDR1 is SNHLY and CDR2 is FYNNEI. Trimming cost V 6 bases and J 7 bases, with 13 bases left between them. CDR3 length: 14 residues. CDR3 in DNA: TGTGCCAGCAGGGAGGGGTTTCAGAATTCACCCCTCCACTTT. This codes for CASREGFQNSPLHF.

The CDR3 DNA follows: TGTGCCGCTAGCCGGGGGAGGGACCTGAACACCGGGGAGCTGTTTTTT. Encoded protein: CAASRGRDLNTGELFF. The J gene is TRBJ2-2, the V gene TRBV27; 7 bases fit TRBD2. This CDR3 is built from 16 residues. The germline CDR1 and CDR2 sequences are MNHEY and SMNVEV (reference sequence). V dropped 11 bases and J dropped 1; count of bases not matched to a gene: 13.

The chain is built from TRBV28 and TRBJ2-1; D unresolved. Trimming pared 6 bases from V and 7 bases from J, leaving 19 bases between. The CDR3 contains 15 residues. Germline CDR1 reads MDHEN; CDR2 reads SYDVKM. This CDR3 reads CASRTAEPNKNEQFF. DNA of the CDR3: TGTGCCAGCAGAACCGCGGAGCCGAATAAAAATGAGCAGTTCTTC. Based on the CDR3 plus reference TRBV28 and TRBJ2-1, the full variable domain is DVKVTQSSRYLVKRTGEKVFLECVQDMDHENMFWYRQDPGLGLRLIYFSYDVKMKEKGDIPEGYSVSREKKERFSLILESASTNQTSMYLCASRTAEPNKNEQFFGPGTRLTVL.

The chain is built from TRBV4-2 and TRBJ1-1, with TRBD1 matching over 8 bases. The germline gives CDR1 LGHNA, CDR2 YNFKEQ. Unmatched junction bases numbered 7, after V lost 4 bases and J lost 3 bases. This CDR3 comprises 15 residues. The CDR3 is CASSPLLDRDTEAFF. CDR3 bases: TGTGCCAGCAGCCCCCTTCTGGACAGGGACACTGAAGCTTTCTTT.

The CDR3 loop is CAISGGGSLSGYTF. The DNA of the CDR3 is TGTGCCATCAGTGGCGGGGGATCCCTAAGTGGCTACACCTTC. The V and J genes are TRBV10-3 and TRBJ1-2, with TRBD1 as a possible D gene (5 bases). The CDR3 is made up of 14 amino acids. Germline assignment: CDR1 ENHRY and CDR2 SYGVKD. Trimming removed 4 bases from V and 7 bases from J, with 16 bases in between.

The chain links TRBV6-6 to TRBJ1-1; D is unresolved. V gave up 6 bases and J gave up 4 bases, with 12 bases separating them. The CDR3 runs to 13 residues. Germline V gives CDR1 MNHNY, CDR2 SVGAGI (reference sequence). The CDR3 DNA follows: TGTGCCAGCAGACCCGGGGAGGGCACTGAAGCTTTCTTT. Amino acids: CASRPGEGTEAFF.

The chain uses TRBV5-4 and TRBJ2-7; possible D gene TRBD2, 5 bases. Between the trimmed V and J ends, which lost 4 bases and 2 bases, there was a span of 16 bases. In germline, CDR1 is SGHNT, CDR2 YYREEE (reference sequence). The CDR3 totals 15 residues. This CDR3 reads CASSAHAGKTYEQYF. CDR3 DNA sequence: TGTGCCAGCAGCGCGCACGCGGGTAAAACCTACGAGCAGTACTTC.

This clone was seen a few times. The rearrangement links TRBV10-1 to TRBJ2-3, with 9 bases that match TRBD2. Germline CDR1 and CDR2: WNHNN and SYGVQD (reference sequence). This CDR3 is built from 16 residues. V lost 2 bases, J lost 2 bases, and 5 bases stayed unmatched. CDR3 sequence (DNA): TGCGCCAGCAGTGAGAGGCTAGCGGGGAACACAGATACGCAGTATTTT. As protein: CASSERLAGNTDTQYF.

The genes are TRBV30 and TRBJ1-2; TRBD1 agrees at 7 bases. J lost 5 bases, V lost 5 bases, and 8 bases had no gene match. Germline V CDR1 and CDR2: GTSNPN, SVGIG (reference sequence). The CDR3 extends over 13 amino acids. This CDR3 reads CAWSGGFRYGYTF. The CDR3 DNA is TGTGCCTGGTCAGGGGGTTTTCGGTATGGCTACACCTTC.